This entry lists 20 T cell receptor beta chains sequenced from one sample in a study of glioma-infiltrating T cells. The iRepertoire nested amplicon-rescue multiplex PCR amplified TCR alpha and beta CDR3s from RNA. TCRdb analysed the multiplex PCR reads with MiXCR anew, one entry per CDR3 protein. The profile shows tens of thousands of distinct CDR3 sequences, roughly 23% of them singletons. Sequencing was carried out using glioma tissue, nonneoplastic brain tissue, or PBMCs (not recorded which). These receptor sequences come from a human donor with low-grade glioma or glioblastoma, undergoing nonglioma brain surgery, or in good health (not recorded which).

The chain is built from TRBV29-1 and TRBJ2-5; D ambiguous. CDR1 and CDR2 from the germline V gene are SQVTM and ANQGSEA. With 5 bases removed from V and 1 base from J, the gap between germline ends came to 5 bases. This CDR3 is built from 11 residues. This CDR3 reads CSVSIQETQYF. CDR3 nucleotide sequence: TGCAGCGTTAGCATCCAAGAGACCCAGTACTTC.

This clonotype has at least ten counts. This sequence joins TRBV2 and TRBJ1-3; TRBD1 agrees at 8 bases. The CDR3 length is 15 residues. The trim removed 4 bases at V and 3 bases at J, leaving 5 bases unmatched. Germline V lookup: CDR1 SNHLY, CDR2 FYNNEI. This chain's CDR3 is CASSADRGRGNTIYF. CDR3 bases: TGTGCCAGCAGTGCCGACAGGGGACGTGGAAACACCATATATTTT.

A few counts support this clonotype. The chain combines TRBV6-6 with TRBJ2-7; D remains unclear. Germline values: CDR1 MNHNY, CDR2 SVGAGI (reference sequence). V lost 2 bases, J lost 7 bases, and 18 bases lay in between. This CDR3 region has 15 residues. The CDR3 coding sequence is TGTGCCAGCAGTTACCTAGGGTACCTACGAGGTGAGCAGTACTTC. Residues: CASSYLGYLRGEQYF.

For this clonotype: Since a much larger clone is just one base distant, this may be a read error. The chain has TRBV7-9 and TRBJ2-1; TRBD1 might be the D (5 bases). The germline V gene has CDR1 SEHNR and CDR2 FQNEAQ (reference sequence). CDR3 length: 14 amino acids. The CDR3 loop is CAGSLEAGFDEQFF. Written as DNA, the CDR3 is TGTGCCGGCAGCTTAGAGGCAGGGTTCGATGAGCAGTTCTTC.

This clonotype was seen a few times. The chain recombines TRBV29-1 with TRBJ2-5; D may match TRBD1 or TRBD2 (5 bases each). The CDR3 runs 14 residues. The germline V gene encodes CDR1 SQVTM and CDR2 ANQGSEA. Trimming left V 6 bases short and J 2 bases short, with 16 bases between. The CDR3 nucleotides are TGCAGCGTCCAACGCGTGGGGGAACAAGAGACCCAGTACTTC. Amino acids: CSVQRVGEQETQYF.

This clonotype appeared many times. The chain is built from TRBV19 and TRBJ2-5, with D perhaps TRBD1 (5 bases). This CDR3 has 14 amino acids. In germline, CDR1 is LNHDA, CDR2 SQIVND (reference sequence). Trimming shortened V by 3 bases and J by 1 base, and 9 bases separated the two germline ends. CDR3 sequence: CASSMWGIQETQYF. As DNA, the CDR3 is TGTGCCAGTAGTATGTGGGGCATCCAAGAGACCCAGTACTTC.

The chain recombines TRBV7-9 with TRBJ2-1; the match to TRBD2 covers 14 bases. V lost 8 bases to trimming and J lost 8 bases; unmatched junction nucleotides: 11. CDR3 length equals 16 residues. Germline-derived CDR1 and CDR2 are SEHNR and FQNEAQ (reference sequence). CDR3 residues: CASDAAGTSGRYEQFF. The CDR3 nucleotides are TGTGCCAGCGACGCCGCCGGGACTAGCGGGAGATATGAGCAGTTCTTC.

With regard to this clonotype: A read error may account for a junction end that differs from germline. The CDR3 DNA is TGTGCTAGTACAGTGAACACTGAAGCTTTCTTC. As protein: CASTVNTEAFF. The chain couples TRBV12-5 to TRBJ1-1; D gene uncertain. This CDR3 has 11 amino acids. Germline V lookup: CDR1 LGHNT, CDR2 FRNRAP.

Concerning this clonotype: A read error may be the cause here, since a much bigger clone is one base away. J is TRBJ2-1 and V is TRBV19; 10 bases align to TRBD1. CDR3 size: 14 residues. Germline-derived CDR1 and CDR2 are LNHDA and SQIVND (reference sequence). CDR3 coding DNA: TGTGCCAGTAGTACCCGGACAGGGGGAAATGAGCAGCTCTTC. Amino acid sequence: CASSTRTGGNEQLF.

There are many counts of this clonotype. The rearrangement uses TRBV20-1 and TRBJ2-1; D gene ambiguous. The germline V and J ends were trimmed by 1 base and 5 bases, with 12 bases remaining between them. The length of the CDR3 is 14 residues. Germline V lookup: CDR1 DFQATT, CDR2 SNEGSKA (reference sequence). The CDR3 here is CSARVRRSNNEQFF. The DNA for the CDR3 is TGCAGTGCTAGAGTGAGGCGTAGTAACAATGAGCAGTTCTTC.

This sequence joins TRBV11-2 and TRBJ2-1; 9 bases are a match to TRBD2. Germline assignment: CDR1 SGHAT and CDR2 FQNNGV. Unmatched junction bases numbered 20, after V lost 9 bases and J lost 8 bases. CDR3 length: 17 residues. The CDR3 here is CASSRAAGLASRHEQFF. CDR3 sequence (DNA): TGTGCCAGTAGTAGGGCCGCGGGACTAGCTAGTCGGCATGAGCAGTTCTTC.

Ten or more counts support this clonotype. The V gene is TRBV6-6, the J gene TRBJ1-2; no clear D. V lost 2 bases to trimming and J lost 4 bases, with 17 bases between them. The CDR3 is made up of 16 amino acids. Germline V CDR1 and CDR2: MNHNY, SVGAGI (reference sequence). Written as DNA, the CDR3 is TGTGCCAGCAGTTACCCGGCGGGCCAACGGGGCTATGGCTACACCTTC. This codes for CASSYPAGQRGYGYTF.

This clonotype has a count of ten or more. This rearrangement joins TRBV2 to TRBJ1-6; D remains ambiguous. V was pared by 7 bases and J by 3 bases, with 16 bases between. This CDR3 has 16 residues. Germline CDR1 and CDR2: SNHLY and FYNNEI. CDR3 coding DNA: TGTGCCAGCATTGCCCATGGAGGTGTCTATAATTCACCCCTCCACTTT. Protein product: CASIAHGGVYNSPLHF.

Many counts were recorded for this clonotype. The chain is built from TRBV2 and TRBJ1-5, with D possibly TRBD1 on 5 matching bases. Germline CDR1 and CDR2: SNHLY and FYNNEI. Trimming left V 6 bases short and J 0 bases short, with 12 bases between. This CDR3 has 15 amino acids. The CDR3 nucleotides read TGTGCCAGCAGCCCCCAGGGATATAGCAATCAGCCCCAGCATTTT. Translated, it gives CASSPQGYSNQPQHF.

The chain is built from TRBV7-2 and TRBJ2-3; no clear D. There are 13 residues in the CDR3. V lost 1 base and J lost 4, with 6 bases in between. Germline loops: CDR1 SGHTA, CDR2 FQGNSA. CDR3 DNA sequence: TGTGCCAGCAGCTTAGTAAGATCAGATACGCAGTATTTT. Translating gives CASSLVRSDTQYF.

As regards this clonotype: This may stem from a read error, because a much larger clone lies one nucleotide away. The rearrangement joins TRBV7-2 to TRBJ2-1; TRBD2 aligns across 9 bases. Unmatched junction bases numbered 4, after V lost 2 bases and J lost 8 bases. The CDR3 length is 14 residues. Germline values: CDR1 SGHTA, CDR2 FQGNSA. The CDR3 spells CASSLLAGRDEQFF. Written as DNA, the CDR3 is TGTGCCAGCAGCTTACTAGCGGGAAGGGATGAGCAGTTCTTC.

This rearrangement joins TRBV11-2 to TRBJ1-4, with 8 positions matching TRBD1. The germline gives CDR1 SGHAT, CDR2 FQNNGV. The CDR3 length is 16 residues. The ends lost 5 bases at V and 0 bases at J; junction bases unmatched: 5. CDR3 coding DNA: TGTGCCAGCAGCCCCGGACAGGGCGCAACTAATGAAAAACTGTTTTTT. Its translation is CASSPGQGATNEKLFF.

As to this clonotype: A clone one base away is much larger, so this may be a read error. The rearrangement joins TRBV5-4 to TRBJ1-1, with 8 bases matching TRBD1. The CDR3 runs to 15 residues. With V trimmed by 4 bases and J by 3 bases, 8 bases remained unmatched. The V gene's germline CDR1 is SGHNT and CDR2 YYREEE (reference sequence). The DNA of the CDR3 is TGTGCCAGCAGCCTAATGGCAGGGGGCGACACTGAAGCTTTCTTT. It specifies CASSLMAGGDTEAFF.

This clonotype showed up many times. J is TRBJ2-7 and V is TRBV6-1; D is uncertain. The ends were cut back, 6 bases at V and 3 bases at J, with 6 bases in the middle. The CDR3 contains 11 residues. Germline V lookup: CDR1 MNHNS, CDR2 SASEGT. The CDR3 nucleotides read TGTGCCAGCAGAAATATCTACGAGCAGTACTTC. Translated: CASRNIYEQYF.

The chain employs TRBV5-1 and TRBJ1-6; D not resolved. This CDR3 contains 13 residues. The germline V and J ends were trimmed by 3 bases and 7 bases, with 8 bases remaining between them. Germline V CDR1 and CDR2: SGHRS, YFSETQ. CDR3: CASSSGTNSPLHF. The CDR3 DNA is TGCGCCAGCAGCTCCGGTACGAATTCACCCCTCCACTTT. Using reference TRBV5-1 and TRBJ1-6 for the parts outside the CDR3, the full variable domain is KAGVTQTPRYLIKTRGQQVTLSCSPISGHRSVSWYQQTPGQGLQFLFEYFSETQRNKGNFPGRFSGRQFSNSRSEMNVSTLELGDSALYLCASSSGTNSPLHFGNGTRLTVT.